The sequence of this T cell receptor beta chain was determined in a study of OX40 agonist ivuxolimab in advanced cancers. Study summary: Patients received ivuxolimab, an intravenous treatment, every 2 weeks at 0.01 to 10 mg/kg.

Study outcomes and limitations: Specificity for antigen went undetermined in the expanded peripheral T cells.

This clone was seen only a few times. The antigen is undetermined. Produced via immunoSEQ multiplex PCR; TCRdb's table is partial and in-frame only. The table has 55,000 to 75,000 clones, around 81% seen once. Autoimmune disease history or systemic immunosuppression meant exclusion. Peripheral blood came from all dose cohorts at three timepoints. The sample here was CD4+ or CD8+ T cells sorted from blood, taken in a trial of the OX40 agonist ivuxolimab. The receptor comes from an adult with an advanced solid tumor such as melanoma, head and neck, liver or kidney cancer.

The CDR3 here is CASSQETGRTGELFF. The CDR3 bases are TGTGCCAGCAGCCAAGAAACAGGACGGACCGGGGAGCTGTTTTTT. This chain connects TRBV14 to TRBJ2-2, with D tentatively TRBD1 (5 bases). This CDR3 has 15 amino acids. Trimming removed 0 bases at V and 5 bases at J, with 10 bases between. Germline V gene data show CDR1 as SGHDN and CDR2 as FVKESK.